These 15 T cell receptor beta chains were sequenced from one sample in a study of shared clonotypes between healthy human individuals (dated by TCRdb to about 2020). Library prep was done by the immunoSEQ multiplex PCR assay. In its TCRdb copy, this immuneACCESS table keeps in-frame sequences only and misses some clones. Where compared with another copy, unresolved V genes explain less than half of these, and the others have no known cause. This sample lists about 2.3 million clones; more than 80% were detected once. Clones ranked in the top ten supply about 0.41% of the sample. The sequenced sample consisted of naive CD4+ T cells from PBMCs. What the cell subset or site label conveys for this sample: CD45RA+ positively selected. All receptors derive from a man aged 18 to 35 in good health. Some clones in this sample may be carry-over from other donors' samples.

The chain links TRBV7-9 to TRBJ1-1; 9 bases align to TRBD1. CDR3 size: 14 residues. The germline V gene encodes CDR1 SEHNR and CDR2 FQNEAQ (reference sequence). J gave up 8 bases and V 2 bases, and 6 bases lay outside the gene matches. CDR3 loop: CASSLLGTGTEAFF. The CDR3 bases are TGTGCCAGCAGCTTACTCGGGACAGGGACGGAAGCTTTCTTT.

This clone came up once. The same CDR3 is also encoded by other DNA sequences in this sample. The gene calls are TRBV6-6 and TRBJ2-1; tentatively, D is TRBD1 (6 bases). Germline values: CDR1 MNHNY, CDR2 SVGAGI (reference sequence). V shed 3 bases and J shed 4 bases, with 7 bases lying between them. There are 13 residues in the CDR3. Here the CDR3 DNA reads TGTGCCAGCAGTTATACAGGGTACAATGAGCAGTTCTTC. Protein: CASSYTGYNEQFF.

This clone appeared a few times. V usage is TRBV7-2 and J usage is TRBJ1-2; D gene uncertain. V lost 3 bases, J lost 8 bases, and 13 bases lay in between. The CDR3 is made up of 13 amino acids. Germline CDR1 and CDR2: SGHTA and FQGNSA. The CDR3 region has the DNA TGTGCCAGCAGCTTCGGAACATACTTCGGCTACACCTTC. Encoded protein: CASSFGTYFGYTF.

This clone was detected once. The J gene is TRBJ2-7, the V gene TRBV28; TRBD1 is a possible D gene (5 bases). Trimming shortened V by 6 bases and J by 8 bases, and 14 bases separated the two germline ends. Germline V CDR1 and CDR2: MDHEN, SYDVKM. The CDR3 runs 12 residues. CDR3 nucleotides: TGTGCCAGCAGCCAGCAGGGTTACCAGCAGTACTTC. Its protein product is CASSQQGYQQYF.

The rearrangement links TRBV28 to TRBJ2-2; 7 nucleotides match TRBD2. Trimming took 6 bases from V and 7 from J; bases not matched to a gene: 5. Germline lookup yields CDR1 MDHEN and CDR2 SYDVKM. This CDR3 has 13 amino acids. This chain's CDR3 is CASSPGGIGELFF. CDR3 bases: TGTGCCAGCAGCCCCGGGGGGATCGGGGAGCTGTTTTTT.

This clone is a singleton in its sample. The chain carries TRBV5-1 and TRBJ2-2, with 7 bases matching TRBD1. Trimming removed 0 bases from V and 4 bases from J; junction bases left unmatched: 9. Germline V gives CDR1 SGHRS, CDR2 YFSETQ. The CDR3 consists of 17 residues. CDR3 bases: TGCGCCAGCAGCTTGGTTGGGGACAGCGGTTTCACCGGGGAGCTGTTTTTT. Its protein is CASSLVGDSGFTGELFF. Complete variable domain (other parts from reference TRBV5-1 and TRBJ2-2): KAGVTQTPRYLIKTRGQQVTLSCSPISGHRSVSWYQQTPGQGLQFLFEYFSETQRNKGNFPGRFSGRQFSNSRSEMNVSTLELGDSALYLCASSLVGDSGFTGELFFGEGSRLTVL.

On this clone itself: Other DNA sequences in this specimen translate into the identical CDR3. This sequence joins TRBV15 and TRBJ2-7; D is possibly TRBD1 (5 bases). The CDR3 loop spans 15 amino acids. Deletions cut 3 bases from V and 1 base from J, with 13 bases between. Germline CDR1 is LNHNV and CDR2 is YYDKDF (reference sequence). CDR3 sequence reads: CATSSRQGVSYEQYF. The CDR3 region has the DNA TGTGCCACCAGCAGCCGTCAGGGTGTATCCTACGAGCAGTACTTC.

The J gene is TRBJ2-7, the V gene TRBV28; tentative D call: TRBD2 (7 bases). V lost 3 bases and J lost 3, with 12 bases in between. Germline loops: CDR1 MDHEN, CDR2 SYDVKM. The CDR3 is 14 amino acids. The CDR3 sequence is CASSLAGAFYEQYF. The DNA of the CDR3 is TGTGCCAGCAGTTTGGCGGGGGCTTTCTACGAGCAGTACTTC.

The chain employs TRBV5-4 and TRBJ2-3; 7 nucleotides match TRBD2. The CDR3 contains 16 residues. V trimming: 0 bases; J trimming: 4 bases; junction bases outside the gene matches: 8. Germline V gene lookup returns CDR1 SGHNT and CDR2 YYREEE (reference sequence). As DNA, the CDR3 is TGTGCCAGCAGCTTGGGGGGAGGGCCTTCGGCAGATACGCAGTATTTT. This translates into CASSLGGGPSADTQYF.

The chain is built from TRBV4-2 and TRBJ1-4, with D unresolved. Germline CDR1 and CDR2: LGHNA and YNFKEQ. V lost 1 base and J 1 base, leaving 10 bases between the germline ends. The CDR3 covers 16 residues. Here the CDR3 reads CASSQVEGVTNEKLFF. For the CDR3, the DNA is TGTGCCAGCAGCCAAGTGGAAGGTGTAACTAATGAAAAACTGTTTTTT.

The table lists this clone with a few counts. The J gene is TRBJ1-5, the V gene TRBV28; no clear D gene. The CDR3 has 13 residues. Germline assignment: CDR1 MDHEN and CDR2 SYDVKM. V was pared by 7 bases and J by 3 bases, with 10 bases between. In DNA, the CDR3 is TGTGCCAGCACCTACCAAGACAATCAGCCCCAGCATTTT. It translates to CASTYQDNQPQHF.

The rearrangement uses TRBV5-4 and TRBJ2-5, with 8 bases that match TRBD1. CDR3 length equals 15 residues. Unmatched junction bases numbered 9, after V lost 4 bases and J lost 4 bases. Per the germline V gene, CDR1 is SGHNT and CDR2 is YYREEE (reference sequence). CDR3 in amino acids: CASSPTGDDRETQYF. The CDR3 region has the DNA TGTGCCAGCAGCCCGACAGGGGATGATCGAGAGACCCAGTACTTC.

About this clone itself: Other DNA sequences within the sample encode an identical CDR3. The chain is built from TRBV4-1 and TRBJ2-7; D unresolved. Germline V gives CDR1 MGHRA, CDR2 YSYEKL. This CDR3 comprises 14 residues. V was trimmed by 1 base and J by 3 bases, leaving 10 bases between them. The CDR3 loop is CASSQGRGFYEQYF. The CDR3 DNA reads TGCGCCAGCAGCCAAGGACGCGGTTTCTACGAGCAGTACTTC.

V and J are TRBV5-4 and TRBJ2-7, with a tentative D call TRBD1 (6 bases). This CDR3 contains 13 residues. V shed 4 bases and J shed 4 bases, with 12 bases lying between them. CDR1 is SGHNT and CDR2 is YYREEE in the germline V gene (reference sequence). CDR3 residues: CASSPGQPYEQYF. CDR3 coding DNA: TGTGCCAGCAGCCCAGGACAGCCTTACGAGCAGTACTTC.

V usage is TRBV6-4 and J usage is TRBJ1-3, with D perhaps TRBD1 (5 bases). The germline gives CDR1 MRHNA, CDR2 SNTAGT. This CDR3 contains 13 residues. Trimming removed 9 bases at V and 3 bases at J, with 12 bases between. CDR3 nucleotide sequence: TGTGCCAGTACAGGAAGTAATGGAAACACCATATATTTT. Residues: CASTGSNGNTIYF.